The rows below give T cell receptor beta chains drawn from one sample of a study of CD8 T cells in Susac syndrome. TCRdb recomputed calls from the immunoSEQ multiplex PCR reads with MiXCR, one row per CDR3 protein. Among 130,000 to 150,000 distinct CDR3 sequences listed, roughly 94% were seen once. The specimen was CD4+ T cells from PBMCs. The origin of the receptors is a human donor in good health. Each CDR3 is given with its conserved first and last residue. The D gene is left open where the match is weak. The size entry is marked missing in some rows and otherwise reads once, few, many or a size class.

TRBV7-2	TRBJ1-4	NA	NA	CASSQKGWSEKLFF	TGTGCCAGCAGTCAAAAGGGGTGGAGTGAAAAACTGTTTTTT
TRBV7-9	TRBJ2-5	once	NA	CASSLGDFPDETQYF	TGTGCCAGCAGCTTAGGGGACTTTCCAGACGAGACCCAGTACTTC
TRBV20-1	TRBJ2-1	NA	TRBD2	CSARASRTSGSRWSYNEQFF	TGCAGTGCTAGAGCGTCGCGGACTAGCGGGAGCAGATGGTCCTACAATGAGCAGTTCTTC
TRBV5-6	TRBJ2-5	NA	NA	CASSLFRGQETQYF	TGTGCCAGCAGCTTGTTCAGGGGCCAAGAGACCCAGTACTTC
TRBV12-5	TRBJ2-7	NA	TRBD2	CASGFLSTGTSRIDSSYEQYF	TGTGCTAGTGGTTTCTTATCAACCGGGACTAGCAGGATAGACAGCTCCTACGAGCAGTACTTC
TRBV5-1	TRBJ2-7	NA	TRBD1	CASSSRRGLTGFHEQYF	TGCGCCAGCAGCTCCCGCAGGGGCCTGACAGGGTTCCACGAGCAGTACTTC
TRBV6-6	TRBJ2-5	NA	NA	CASSLAQGKETQYF	TGTGCCAGCAGCCTGGCGCAGGGGAAAGAGACCCAGTACTTC
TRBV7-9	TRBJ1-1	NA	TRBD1	CASSYGQGTGAFF	TGTGCCAGCAGCTACGGACAGGGGACGGGAGCTTTCTTT
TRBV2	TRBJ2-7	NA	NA	CASSETPYEQYF	TGTGCCAGCAGTGAGACCCCCTACGAGCAGTACTTC
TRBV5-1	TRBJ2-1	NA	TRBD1	CASSEPGQGDEQFF	TGCGCCAGCAGCGAACCGGGACAGGGCGATGAGCAGTTCTTC
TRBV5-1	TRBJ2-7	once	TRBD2	CASSDGLAGGAPYEQYF	TGCGCCAGCAGCGATGGACTAGCGGGAGGTGCACCCTACGAGCAGTACTTC
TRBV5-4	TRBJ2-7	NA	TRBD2	CASSLESGIHYEQYF	TGTGCCAGCAGCTTGGAGAGCGGGATCCACTACGAGCAGTACTTC
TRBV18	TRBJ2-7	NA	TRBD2	CASSPLPGLAGNEQYF	TGTGCCAGCTCACCACTCCCCGGACTAGCGGGAAATGAGCAGTACTTC
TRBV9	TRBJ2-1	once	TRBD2	CASSTRTSGNEQFF	TGTGCCAGCAGCACTCGGACTAGCGGGAATGAGCAGTTCTTC
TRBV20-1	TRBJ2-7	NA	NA	CSARGGPGAGVPYEQYF	TGCAGTGCTAGAGGGGGCCCAGGGGCGGGAGTTCCCTACGAGCAGTACTTC
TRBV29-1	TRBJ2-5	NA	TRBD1	CSAPGTGVEETQYF	TGCAGCGCTCCCGGGACAGGGGTCGAAGAGACCCAGTACTTC
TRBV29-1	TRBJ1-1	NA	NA	CSVEGRSNTEAFF	TGCAGCGTTGAAGGTCGGTCGAACACTGAAGCTTTCTTT
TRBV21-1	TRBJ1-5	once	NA	CASSNAVPGWGNQPQHF	TGTGCCAGCAGCAACGCGGTGCCGGGGTGGGGAAATCAGCCCCAGCATTTT
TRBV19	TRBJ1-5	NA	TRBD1	CASSPYRDRIRNQPQHF	TGTGCCAGTAGTCCGTACCGGGACAGAATCCGCAATCAGCCCCAGCATTTT
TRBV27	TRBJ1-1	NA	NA	CATRLAEVNTEAFF	TGTGCCACCCGCCTGGCCGAAGTGAACACTGAAGCTTTCTTT
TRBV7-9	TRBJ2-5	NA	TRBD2	CASSLGGTSGRRGETQYF	TGTGCCAGCAGCTTAGGAGGGACTAGCGGGAGGCGAGGAGAGACCCAGTACTTC
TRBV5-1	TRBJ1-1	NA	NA	CASSLLGVRGTEAFF	TGCGCCAGCAGCTTGCTTGGGGTTCGGGGGACTGAAGCTTTCTTT
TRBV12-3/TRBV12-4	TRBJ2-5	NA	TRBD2	CASSPTTSGETQYF	TGTGCCAGCAGTCCCACTACTAGCGGGGAGACCCAGTACTTC
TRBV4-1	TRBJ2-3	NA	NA	CASSQDLGTQYF	TGCGCCAGCAGCCAAGACCTCGGTACGCAGTATTTT
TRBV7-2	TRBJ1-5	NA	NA	CASSLGSGGQPQHF	TGTGCCAGCAGCTTAGGCTCCGGAGGCCAGCCCCAGCATTTT
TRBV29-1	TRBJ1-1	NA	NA	CSVSRGTEAFF	TGCAGCGTCTCGCGGGGCACTGAAGCTTTCTTT
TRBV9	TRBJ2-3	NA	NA	CASSGPTGLQGGDTQYF	TGTGCCAGCAGCGGCCCGACCGGGCTCCAGGGGGGAGATACGCAGTATTTT
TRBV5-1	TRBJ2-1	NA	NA	CASSLRGLSYNNEQFF	TGCGCCAGCAGCCTCAGAGGCCTTAGTTATAACAATGAGCAGTTCTTC
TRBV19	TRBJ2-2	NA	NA	CASSSSGTGELFF	TGTGCCAGTAGTAGTAGCGGTACCGGGGAGCTGTTTTTT
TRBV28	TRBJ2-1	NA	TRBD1	CASIPGTANNEQFF	TGTGCCAGCATCCCCGGGACAGCCAACAATGAGCAGTTCTTC
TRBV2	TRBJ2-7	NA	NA	CASRLRVLSYEQYF	TGTGCCAGCCGCCTCAGGGTATTGTCCTACGAGCAGTACTTC
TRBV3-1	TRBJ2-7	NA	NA	CASSQRGHYEQYF	TGTGCCAGCAGCCAACGGGGGCACTACGAGCAGTACTTC
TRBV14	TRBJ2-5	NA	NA	CASSLLQVTIETQYF	TGTGCCAGCAGCCTCCTACAGGTTACCATCGAGACCCAGTACTTC
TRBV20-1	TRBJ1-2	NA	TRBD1	CSASSLGQPDPYGYTF	TGCAGTGCTAGTTCCCTGGGACAGCCCGACCCGTATGGCTACACCTTC
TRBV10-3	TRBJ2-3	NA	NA	CAISERMVADTQYF	TGTGCCATCAGTGAAAGAATGGTGGCAGATACGCAGTATTTT
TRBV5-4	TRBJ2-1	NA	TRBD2	CASSLTPGTSGYEQFF	TGTGCCAGCAGCTTGACCCCCGGGACTAGCGGGTATGAGCAGTTCTTC
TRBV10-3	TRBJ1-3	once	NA	CAIRESSGNTIYF	TGTGCCATCAGGGAAAGCTCTGGAAACACCATATATTTT
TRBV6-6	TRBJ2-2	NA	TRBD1	CASSYSGGRTGELFF	TGTGCCAGCAGTTATTCAGGGGGCCGCACCGGGGAGCTGTTTTTT
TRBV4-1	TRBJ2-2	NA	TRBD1	CASSQTRIRTGNTGELFF	TGCGCCAGCAGCCAAACCCGAATAAGGACAGGGAACACCGGGGAGCTGTTTTTT
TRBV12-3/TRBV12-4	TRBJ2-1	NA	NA	CASNRAVHNEQFF	TGTGCCAGCAATCGAGCGGTACACAATGAGCAGTTCTTC
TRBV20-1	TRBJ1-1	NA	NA	CSARAGQSTEAFF	TGCAGTGCTAGAGCCGGCCAATCCACTGAAGCTTTCTTT
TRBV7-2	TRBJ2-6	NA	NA	CASSLQLTGSRPGANVLTF	TGTGCCAGCAGCTTACAACTAACGGGGAGCCGACCTGGGGCCAACGTCCTGACTTTC
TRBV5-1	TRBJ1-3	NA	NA	CASSLGQQSGNTIYF	TGCGCCAGCAGCTTGGGACAGCAATCTGGAAACACCATATATTTT
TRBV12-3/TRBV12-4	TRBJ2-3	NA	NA	CASSLARGSTDTQYF	TGTGCCAGCAGTTTAGCGAGGGGGAGCACAGATACGCAGTATTTT
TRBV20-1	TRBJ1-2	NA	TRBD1	CSASRTGSWGYTF	TGCAGTGCTAGTCGGACAGGGAGTTGGGGCTACACCTTC
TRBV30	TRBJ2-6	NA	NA	CAWIRNRAPYSGANVLTF	TGTGCCTGGATCCGGAACAGGGCCCCCTACTCTGGGGCCAACGTCCTGACTTTC
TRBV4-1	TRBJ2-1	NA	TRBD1	CASSHTFLGQGDEQFF	TGCGCCAGCAGCCACACATTCCTTGGACAGGGGGATGAGCAGTTCTTC
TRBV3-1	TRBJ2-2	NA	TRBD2	CASSKRNSGRKDTGELFF	TGTGCCAGCAGCAAAAGAAATAGCGGGAGAAAGGACACCGGGGAGCTGTTTTTT